Shown below are 21 T cell receptor beta chains from a single sample sequenced in a study of T cells after posttransplantation cyclophosphamide (dated by TCRdb to the mid-2010s). Library method: the immunoSEQ multiplex PCR assay. Held by TCRdb, this immuneACCESS table contains in-frame sequences only and omits some clones. Under half of the omission traces to an unresolved V gene where checked; the cause of the rest is unknown. The sample features roughly 26,000 clones, and none is a singleton. Roughly 1.5% of the sample comes from the top ten. Sequencing was performed on PBMCs. The receptors originated from a man between 45 and 60 years old in good health, CMV-negative, and a related stem cell transplant donor.

This clone was found many times. The chain joins TRBV7-3 to TRBJ2-5, with TRBD2 as a possible D gene (6 bases). The length of the CDR3 is 12 residues. V shed 5 bases and J shed 7 bases, with 11 bases lying between them. Germline-derived CDR1 and CDR2 are SGHTA and FQGTGA. CDR3 region: CASSMAGGTQYF. CDR3 nucleotide sequence: TGTGCCAGCAGCATGGCCGGGGGGACCCAGTACTTC.

This clone was recorded at least ten times. This chain connects TRBV30 to TRBJ2-3, with a possible D match to TRBD2 (6 bases). The CDR3 contains 14 residues. Germline V gene sequence: CDR1 GTSNPN, CDR2 SVGIG (reference sequence). V was trimmed by 2 bases and J by 5 bases, leaving 14 bases between them. CDR3 region: CAWSTAGGLDTQYF. The DNA for the CDR3 is TGTGCCTGGAGTACGGCTGGAGGGTTAGATACGCAGTATTTT.

This clone has at least ten counts. V is TRBV6-4 and J is TRBJ2-2; D might be TRBD2 (6 bases). The ends were cut back, 6 bases at V and 3 bases at J, with 11 bases in the middle. The CDR3 extends over 14 amino acids. CDR1 is MRHNA, CDR2 SNTAGT, per germline. CDR3 region: CASRPGVDTGELFF. Here the CDR3 DNA reads TGTGCCAGCAGACCGGGGGTGGACACCGGGGAGCTGTTTTTT.

At least ten counts were recorded for this clone. This chain joins TRBV6-1 and TRBJ2-7, with TRBD1 matching 7 bases. CDR1 is MNHNS and CDR2 is SASEGT in the germline V gene. The CDR3 loop spans 15 amino acids. V lost 3 bases and J lost 7; bases outside the gene matches: 12. In DNA, the CDR3 is TGTGCCAGCAGTGAGGACAGGAGCTACAATATGGAGCAGTACTTC. This encodes CASSEDRSYNMEQYF.

V usage is TRBV7-2 and J usage is TRBJ2-5; TRBD2 is a possible D gene (6 bases). The J call is in doubt because the DNA end fits TRBJ2-7 better. The germline CDR1 and CDR2 sequences are SGHTA and FQGNSA. This CDR3 is built from 15 residues. The CDR3 DNA sequence: TGTGCCAGCAGCTTAGCCCCCGGGAGACCCCTCGAGCAGTACTTC. Translating gives CASSLAPGRPLEQYF.

Ten or more counts support this clone. The chain links TRBV9 to TRBJ1-5, with 9 bases lining up with TRBD1. Looked up from germline, CDR1 is SGDLS and CDR2 is YYNGEE. V lost 3 bases and J lost 6; bases outside the gene matches: 4. The CDR3 has 14 residues. The CDR3 DNA sequence: TGTGCCAGCAGCGCAACAGGGGGCGGTCAGCCCCAGCATTTT. This codes for CASSATGGGQPQHF.

V is TRBV18 and J is TRBJ2-7; a weak D match, TRBD1 (6 bases). The V end lost 4 bases, the J end lost 3 bases, and 22 bases lay between the germline ends. Per the germline V gene, CDR1 is KGHSH and CDR2 is LQKENI. The CDR3 is 17 amino acids. The CDR3: CASSHGTGTTAFYEQYF. CDR3 sequence (DNA): TGTGCCAGCTCACACGGTACCGGGACAACTGCCTTCTACGAGCAGTACTTC.

This clone was seen repeatedly, ten times or more. The rearrangement joins TRBV27 to TRBJ1-1; 7 bases align to TRBD1. Germline CDR1 is MNHEY and CDR2 is SMNVEV (reference sequence). The junction had 5 bases not matched to a gene; V was cut back by 3 bases and J by 4 bases. The CDR3 consists of 14 residues. Here the CDR3 reads CASSFEYRGTEAFF. The CDR3 DNA reads as TGTGCCAGCAGTTTTGAGTACAGGGGCACTGAAGCTTTCTTT.

This clone is medium-sized in the sample. The chain couples TRBV2 to TRBJ1-3; TRBD1 is a possible D gene (6 bases). The V end lost 7 bases, the J end lost 2 bases, and 12 bases lay between the germline ends. This CDR3 is 14 amino acids long. Per germline, CDR1 SNHLY and CDR2 FYNNEI. CDR3 DNA: TGTGCCAGCAAGGCACAGGGCCCTGGAAACACCATATATTTT. This translates into CASKAQGPGNTIYF.

This clone was seen at least ten times. V usage is TRBV30 and J usage is TRBJ2-1, with 10 bases that match TRBD2. The CDR3 contains 12 residues. Trimming cost V 2 bases and J 15 bases; bases outside gene matches: 7. In germline, CDR1 is GTSNPN, CDR2 SVGIG (reference sequence). CDR3 loop: CAWSPKAGGTFF. CDR3 bases: TGTGCCTGGAGTCCTAAAGCGGGGGGGACGTTCTTC. The full variable domain, with the rest looked up from reference TRBV30 and TRBJ2-1, is SQTIHQWPATLVQPVGSPLSLECTVEGTSNPNLYWYRQAAGRGLQLLFYSVGIGQISSEVPQNLSASRPQDRQFILSSKKLLLSDSGFYLCAWSPKAGGTFFGPGTRLTVL.

There are many counts of this clone. The chain couples TRBV2 to TRBJ1-5, with 7 bases aligning to TRBD1. The germline V gene has CDR1 SNHLY and CDR2 FYNNEI. With 8 bases clipped from V and 6 bases from J, the junction kept 7 bases outside the gene matches. The CDR3 is 13 amino acids. CDR3 sequence (DNA): TGTGCCAGCCGTCACAGGGGAGGTCAGCCCCAGCATTTT. It is translated as CASRHRGGQPQHF.

This clone was seen ten or more times. J is TRBJ2-3 and V is TRBV28, with 12 positions matching TRBD2. The germline V gene has CDR1 MDHEN and CDR2 SYDVKM. V lost 8 bases and J lost 3; bases outside the gene matches: 9. The CDR3 consists of 16 residues. The CDR3 spells CASLTLAGGGTDTQYF. The CDR3 nucleotides are TGTGCCAGCTTGACTCTAGCGGGAGGGGGTACAGATACGCAGTATTTT.

This clone came up many times. This chain links TRBV27 with TRBJ2-3; D uncertain. The germline V gene encodes CDR1 MNHEY and CDR2 SMNVEV (reference sequence). CDR3 size: 15 residues. Trimming shortened V by 3 bases and J by 6 bases, and 16 bases separated the two germline ends. CDR3 DNA sequence: TGTGCCAGCAGTTTGACTGTTTATATGAGGGATACGCAGTATTTT. It codes for CASSLTVYMRDTQYF.

This clone was detected many times. The chain links TRBV5-1 to TRBJ2-2; TRBD1 agrees at 8 bases. Per the germline V gene, CDR1 is SGHRS and CDR2 is YFSETQ. V was clipped by 6 bases and J by 3 bases; unmatched bases: 13. The CDR3 contains 17 residues. In nucleotides, the CDR3 is TGCGCCAGCACCTTATTAGGACAGGGTGTTGACACCGGGGAGCTGTTTTTT. It translates to CASTLLGQGVDTGELFF.

This clone was seen repeatedly, ten times or more. The chain has TRBV29-1 and TRBJ2-1, with 7 bases lining up with TRBD2. Germline V gene data show CDR1 as SQVTM and CDR2 as ANQGSEA. V shed 7 bases and J 8 bases; nucleotides not matched to a gene: 17. CDR3 length: 15 residues. The CDR3 nucleotides are TGCAGCGCCGCTGGGCTGCGGGGGTCTTTTTATGAGCAGTTCTTC. Protein product: CSAAGLRGSFYEQFF.

This clone appeared many times. V usage is TRBV28 and J usage is TRBJ2-7; D is uncertain. Trimming took 3 bases from V and 2 from J, leaving 5 bases between them. Germline assignment: CDR1 MDHEN and CDR2 SYDVKM. The CDR3 has 12 amino acids. The CDR3 spells CASSLSTYEQYF. In DNA form, the CDR3 reads TGTGCCAGCAGTTTGAGCACCTACGAGCAGTACTTC.

This clone has at least ten counts. V and J are TRBV23-1 and TRBJ2-7; 12 nucleotides align to TRBD1. TRBV23-1 is identified as an open reading frame with a role that is uncertain. With 3 bases clipped from V and 0 bases from J, the junction kept 6 bases outside the gene matches. The CDR3 spans 17 residues. CDR3 in amino acids: CASSQPPGQGASYEQYF. The CDR3 nucleotides read TGCGCCAGCAGTCAGCCACCGGGACAGGGGGCCTCCTACGAGCAGTACTTC.

This clone was observed a few times. This rearrangement joins TRBV5-1 to TRBJ2-3; perhaps TRBD1 as D (6 bases). Trimming left V 1 base short and J 3 bases short, with 9 bases between. Per the germline V gene, CDR1 is SGHRS and CDR2 is YFSETQ. The CDR3 consists of 14 residues. CDR3 DNA: TGCGCCAGCAGCTTGTACAGGGAAACAGATACGCAGTATTTT. This codes for CASSLYRETDTQYF.

This clone was counted ten times or more. The rearrangement joins TRBV19 to TRBJ1-5, with D perhaps matching TRBD1 (6 bases). This CDR3 has 15 amino acids. V lost 5 bases, J lost 7 bases, and 18 bases lay in between. Germline CDR1 and CDR2: LNHDA and SQIVND (reference sequence). The CDR3 sequence is CASSSRGPGYQPQHF. The CDR3 DNA follows: TGTGCCAGTAGTTCCAGGGGACCAGGCTACCAGCCCCAGCATTTT.

In its sample, this clone was seen many times. J is TRBJ1-1 and V is TRBV29-1, with D possibly being TRBD1 (5 bases). The CDR3 spans 12 residues. Germline loops: CDR1 SQVTM, CDR2 ANQGSEA. Trimming removed 7 bases at V and 2 bases at J, with 11 bases between. CDR3 coding DNA: TGCAGCGCTGGGAGGGGTAACACTGAAGCTTTCTTT. Its translation: CSAGRGNTEAFF.

This clone has a count of ten or more. The V gene is TRBV7-9, the J gene TRBJ2-1; D uncertain. The CDR3 has 12 amino acids. Germline loops: CDR1 SEHNR, CDR2 FQNEAQ (reference sequence). Deletions cut 10 bases from V and 0 bases from J, with 7 bases between. Here the CDR3 reads CATGASYNEQFF. DNA of the CDR3: TGTGCCACCGGAGCCTCCTACAATGAGCAGTTCTTC.